The 23 T cell receptor beta chains reported below all come from one sample, sequenced in a study of T-cell memory formation after mild COVID-19. TCRdb analysed the 5' RACE reads with MiXCR anew, one entry per CDR3 protein. The sample contains 550,000 to 600,000 distinct CDR3 sequences, around a sixth of which appear only once. The sequenced sample was PBMCs or a T cell subset sorted from them (not recorded which). These receptors were obtained from an adult woman who had mild COVID-19 (a few samples of this study predate the infection). Cell type and time point are not known.

This rearrangement joins TRBV6-1 to TRBJ1-2; D call uncertain. Trimming removed 2 bases at V and 4 bases at J, with 14 bases between. The CDR3 covers 15 residues. Germline-derived CDR1 and CDR2 are MNHNS and SASEGT. In DNA, the CDR3 is TGTGCCAGCAGTGAAAGGTTCGGACGAACCTATGGCTACACCTTC. Encoded protein: CASSERFGRTYGYTF.

This clonotype has more than one count but fewer than ten. The chain carries TRBV5-1 and TRBJ2-1; TRBD1 might be the D (5 bases). Germline values: CDR1 SGHRS, CDR2 YFSETQ. With 3 bases removed from V and 0 bases from J, the gap between germline ends came to 10 bases. This CDR3 is 15 amino acids long. CDR3 in amino acids: CASSSDTNSYNEQFF. In nucleotides, the CDR3 is TGCGCCAGCAGCTCGGACACAAACTCCTACAATGAGCAGTTCTTC.

The table lists this clonotype with a few counts. This rearrangement joins TRBV6-1 to TRBJ1-1; 9 nucleotides match TRBD1. V trimming: 11 bases; J trimming: 6 bases; junction bases outside the gene matches: 13. The length of the CDR3 is 14 residues. Germline assignment: CDR1 MNHNS and CDR2 SASEGT. CDR3: CAGRTGESVSEAFF. CDR3 DNA sequence: TGTGCCGGAAGGACAGGGGAATCGGTCTCTGAAGCTTTCTTT.

The rearrangement joins TRBV30 to TRBJ1-2, with a tentative D call TRBD1 (5 bases). CDR1 is GTSNPN, CDR2 SVGIG, per germline (reference sequence). The CDR3 totals 14 residues. V lost 2 bases and J 3 bases, leaving 13 bases between the germline ends. The CDR3 DNA is TGTGCCTGGAGTCCCAGGGTGTACGACTATGGCTACACCTTC. Translated: CAWSPRVYDYGYTF. Looking up the rest from reference TRBV30 and TRBJ1-2 gives the full variable domain: SQTIHQWPATLVQPVGSPLSLECTVEGTSNPNLYWYRQAAGRGLQLLFYSVGIGQISSEVPQNLSASRPQDRQFILSSKKLLLSDSGFYLCAWSPRVYDYGYTFGSGTRLTVV.

The gene calls are TRBV25-1 and TRBJ2-3, with no clear D. Germline V gene data show CDR1 as MGHDK and CDR2 as SYGVNS. Deletions cut 6 bases from V and 0 bases from J, with 10 bases between. There are 14 residues in the CDR3. Here the CDR3 DNA reads TGTGCCAGCAGAACGACTTCTAGCACAGATACGCAGTATTTT. It specifies CASRTTSSTDTQYF.

The chain combines TRBV29-1 with TRBJ2-4; 7 bases are a match to TRBD1. The CDR3 sequence is 11 residues long. The junction had 1 base not matched to a gene; V was cut back by 4 bases and J by 7 bases. CDR1 is SQVTM and CDR2 is ANQGSEA in the germline V gene. The CDR3 reads CSVGDSNIQYF. The CDR3 bases are TGCAGCGTTGGGGACAGTAACATTCAGTACTTC. Looking up the rest from reference TRBV29-1 and TRBJ2-4 gives the full variable domain: SAVISQKPSRDICQRGTSLTIQCQVDSQVTMMFWYRQQPGQSLTLIATANQGSEATYESGFVIDKFPISRPNLTFSTLTVSNMSPEDSSIYLCSVGDSNIQYFGAGTRLSVL.

V is TRBV4-1 and J is TRBJ2-3; D perhaps matches TRBD1 (5 bases). The germline gives CDR1 MGHRA, CDR2 YSYEKL. The CDR3 length is 15 residues. V shed 2 bases and J shed 0 bases, with 9 bases lying between them. The chain's CDR3 is CASSQRGFSTDTQYF. As DNA, the CDR3 is TGCGCCAGCAGCCAAAGGGGATTTAGCACAGATACGCAGTATTTT.

This clonotype was detected many times. CDR3 sequence (DNA): TGTGCCAGCAGCTTTACGTCGGGCGGGGGATCTGAAGCTTTCTTT. Translating gives CASSFTSGGGSEAFF. The gene calls are TRBV5-5 and TRBJ1-1; tentatively, D is TRBD1 (5 bases). This CDR3 contains 15 residues. The germline V gene encodes CDR1 SGHKS and CDR2 YYEKEE (reference sequence). V lost 2 bases and J lost 6, with 17 bases in between.

This clonotype was found many times. V is TRBV12-3 or TRBV12-4 and J is TRBJ2-4; D perhaps matches TRBD1 (6 bases). CDR3 size: 14 residues. V lost 5 bases and J 6 bases, leaving 14 bases between the germline ends. CDR3 sequence: CASSTQQGANIQYF. The CDR3 nucleotides are TGTGCCAGCAGTACCCAACAGGGTGCAAACATTCAGTACTTC.

This chain joins TRBV7-2 and TRBJ2-1; 11 bases align to TRBD2. Germline CDR1 is SGHTA and CDR2 is FQGNSA. The CDR3 consists of 16 residues. The J segment lost 12 bases and the V segment lost 1 base, leaving 11 bases of the junction unmatched. DNA for the CDR3: TGTGCCAGCAGCTTAGATTTAGCGGGGGGGCCGGTTGGGCAGTTCTTC. Protein sequence: CASSLDLAGGPVGQFF.

This clonotype was picked up a small number of times. The rearrangement links TRBV10-3 to TRBJ1-1; D might be TRBD1 (5 bases). V shed 6 bases and J shed 6 bases, with 20 bases lying between them. There are 15 residues in the CDR3. Germline assignment: CDR1 ENHRY and CDR2 SYGVKD. CDR3 in DNA: TGTGCCATCAGGATTGGGGAGGGGCCGACGGCTGAAGCTTTCTTT. It encodes CAIRIGEGPTAEAFF.

This clonotype occurred a few times. The chain joins TRBV6-5 to TRBJ2-2; D remains unclear. CDR1 is MNHEY and CDR2 is SVGAGI in the germline V gene. The CDR3 is made up of 12 amino acids. The ends were cut back, 2 bases at V and 9 bases at J, with 7 bases in the middle. In DNA form, the CDR3 reads TGTGCCAGCAGTTACGCCCGCCGGGAGCTGTTTTTT. Its translation is CASSYARRELFF.

This clonotype has just a few counts. The chain links TRBV7-2 to TRBJ1-1; possibly TRBD1 for D (6 bases). The V gene lost 5 bases and the J gene lost 4 bases, with 14 bases spanning the gap. CDR3 length: 14 residues. CDR1 is SGHTA, CDR2 FQGNSA, per germline. DNA of the CDR3: TGTGCCAGCAGCCCGGCGGGGGGCACCACTGAAGCTTTCTTT. Translated, it gives CASSPAGGTTEAFF.

The chain joins TRBV19 to TRBJ2-7, with TRBD2 matching over 7 bases. Germline CDR1 is LNHDA and CDR2 is SQIVND (reference sequence). J lost 5 bases, V lost 6 bases, and 4 bases had no gene match. The CDR3 extends over 12 amino acids. The CDR3 coding sequence is TGTGCCAGTAGGGGAGGGTACCACGAGCAGTACTTC. It specifies CASRGGYHEQYF. Full variable domain (remainder filled in from reference TRBV19 and TRBJ2-7): DGGITQSPKYLFRKEGQNVTLSCEQNLNHDAMYWYRQDPGQGLRLIYYSQIVNDFQKGDIAEGYSVSREKKESFPLTVTSAQKNPTAFYLCASRGGYHEQYFGPGTRLTVT.

The V call is TRBV7-2, the J call TRBJ1-6, with a tentative D call TRBD1 (5 bases). CDR3 size: 17 residues. Germline CDR1 SGHTA, CDR2 FQGNSA. Trimming took off 4 bases at V and 2 bases at J, with 15 bases between the two ends. The CDR3: CASSSMTQGAYNSPLHF. The DNA of the CDR3 is TGTGCCAGCAGCTCTATGACCCAGGGCGCCTATAATTCACCCCTCCACTTT.

The V call is TRBV5-1, the J call TRBJ2-7; 8 bases line up with TRBD2. Per germline, CDR1 SGHRS and CDR2 YFSETQ. The CDR3 is 16 amino acids. V was pared by 4 bases and J by 1 base, with 10 bases of the junction left unmatched. The CDR3 loop is CASSVLAGTPSYEQYF. CDR3 DNA: TGCGCCAGCAGCGTCTTAGCGGGGACGCCTTCCTACGAGCAGTACTTC.

This clonotype was seen more than once but under ten times. The CDR3 sequence is CASSSRGGEETQYF. CDR3 nucleotides: TGTGCCAGCAGTTCCCGTGGCGGGGAAGAGACCCAGTACTTC. The chain has TRBV12-3 or TRBV12-4 and TRBJ2-5; tentative D call: TRBD2 (6 bases). Between the trimmed V and J ends, which lost 4 bases and 3 bases, there was a span of 12 bases. This CDR3 is 14 amino acids long.

The chain joins TRBV18 to TRBJ1-1; D is ambiguous. Trimming left V 3 bases short and J 1 base short, with 9 bases between. The germline V gene encodes CDR1 KGHSH and CDR2 LQKENI. The CDR3 totals 14 residues. The CDR3 DNA reads TGTGCCAGCTCACCTGCCAGCGGGAACACTGAAGCTTTCTTT. It is translated as CASSPASGNTEAFF. The full variable domain, in which reference TRBV18 and TRBJ1-1 provide the parts outside the CDR3, is NAGVMQNPRHLVRRRGQEARLRCSPMKGHSHVYWYRQLPEEGLKFMVYLQKENIIDESGMPKERFSAEFPKEGPSILRIQQVVRGDSAAYFCASSPASGNTEAFFGQGTRLTVV.

This clonotype was seen repeatedly, ten times or more. The V call is TRBV25-1, the J call TRBJ1-1; 7 nucleotides agree with TRBD1. The germline V gene has CDR1 MGHDK and CDR2 SYGVNS. This CDR3 region has 12 residues. With 5 bases clipped from V and 9 bases from J, the junction kept 6 bases outside the gene matches. The CDR3 DNA reads TGTGCCAGCAGTACCAACAGGGGAAAAGCTTTCTTT. This gives the protein CASSTNRGKAFF.

The table lists this clonotype with many counts. This rearrangement joins TRBV7-3 to TRBJ1-1; 10 nucleotides align to TRBD1. Germline V CDR1 and CDR2: SGHTA, FQGTGA. The CDR3 has 12 residues. The ends lost 6 bases at V and 10 bases at J; junction bases unmatched: 5. The CDR3 is CASRLDRGRAFF. The CDR3 coding sequence is TGTGCCAGCAGACTGGACAGGGGGAGAGCTTTCTTT.

This clonotype appeared a few times. V is TRBV25-1 and J is TRBJ2-7, with 9 positions matching TRBD1. The length of the CDR3 is 14 residues. V was pared by 7 bases and J by 5 bases, with 9 bases of the junction left unmatched. CDR1 and CDR2 from the germline V gene are MGHDK and SYGVNS. CDR3 nucleotide sequence: TGTGCCAGCAATCCGCGACAGGGGGACCACGAGCAGTACTTC. Amino acid sequence: CASNPRQGDHEQYF.

V usage is TRBV12-3 or TRBV12-4 and J usage is TRBJ2-2; D not certain. This CDR3 has 12 residues. The ends were cut back, 1 base at V and 7 bases at J, with 4 bases in the middle. The CDR3 loop is CASSLVIGELFF. The DNA of the CDR3 is TGTGCCAGCAGTTTAGTGATCGGGGAGCTGTTTTTT.

The chain carries TRBV27 and TRBJ2-7; no definite D call. Germline assignment: CDR1 MNHEY and CDR2 SMNVEV (reference sequence). The CDR3 is 13 residues long. The V end was cut by 2 bases, the J end by 2 bases, with 7 bases between. CDR3 sequence: CASSLRPTYEQYF. The CDR3 DNA reads TGTGCCAGCAGTTTAAGACCTACCTACGAGCAGTACTTC.